Described below is a single TCR beta chain sequence and its context. This clone was seen only once. No cognate antigen has been identified for it. The sample holds no much larger clone one base away, and base qualities are not on file. Trimming removed 2 bases from V and 11 bases from J, leaving 15 bases between the germline ends. Based on the germline V gene, the CDR1 and CDR2 sequences are MGHDK and SYGVNS. The CDR3 contains 13 residues, cysteine and phenylalanine counted. Only the CDR3 DNA is retained, 39 bases long and in frame from the first base. The cohort consisted of some 730 healthy bone marrow donors. Cohort members were all nominally healthy when sampled, although unrecorded immune exposures were likely present. The donor was CMV seropositive and was included in the group of about 290 seropositive cohort members. A peripheral blood sample was provided by each donor, and peripheral blood mononuclear cells were used for TCR beta sequencing. Genomic DNA extraction from the blood cell samples was performed with the Qiagen DNeasy Blood Extraction Kit.

The sample belongs to a study of cytomegalovirus exposure and HLA in healthy donors (dated by TCRdb to 2016 to 2017). The study in broad terms: In an earlier analysis of some 610 of the donors, 250 to 350 Gb of sequence data and 120 million or so unique TCR beta sequences from 180 million or so T cells were reported. To predict cytomegalovirus infection status, the study combined high-throughput TCR immunosequencing, statistical association of individual TCRs with disease status, and machine learning. HLA typing included class I and class II loci at four-digit resolution. Rather than drawing on any new phenotypic data, the later analysis identified candidate immune exposures from TCR beta sequences and the way those sequences occurred across donors. All discovery cohort repertoires had been generated on a single sequencing platform. To decide whether each TCR beta V gene segment behaved as functional or pseudogenic, an earlier analysis of several hundred of the donors relied on high-throughput TCR beta sequencing. Among approximately 370 genotyped donors of the cohort, an average of approximately 240,000 unique TCR beta nucleotide sequences was sequenced per donor, of which 15% to 20% were non-productive. In a later genetic analysis, genome-wide SNP genotypes for about 60% of the 666 donors were used, and that subset was treated as a discovery cohort. An early release that covered roughly 600 HLA-typed donors contained about 300 gigabases of sequencing data and about 93 million unique TCR sequences. The study was designed to test whether signatures of past pathogen exposure could be identified by cataloging public T cell receptors. To study patterns of TCR occurrence, a later analysis re-analyzed previously published TCR beta repertoires from several hundred donors and added high-resolution HLA genotyping. Several DR-DQ haplotypes were handled as single units for association and clustering because linkage in the cohort was strong. The study profiled the T cell repertoires of 550 to 700 subjects by immunosequencing and related them to cytomegalovirus serostatus. Donor age, sex, ethnicity and CMV serostatus were compiled alongside the repertoire data. The number of typed donors differed by locus: about 620-630 for A, B, C, DRB1 and DQB1; 500 to 550 for DQA1; fewer than 610 for DPA1; and about 470 for DPB1. Along with the approximately 700-subject first cohort, a separate validation cohort of 120 different subjects was used. Of the roughly 390 genotyped donors, 81% were placed in the genetic ancestry cluster associated with self-reported Caucasian donors. Study-wide findings and limitations: Compared with the approximately 700-donor mean, donors in an Asian-associated ancestry cluster had fewer N-insertions in productive TCRs, according to a later genetic analysis. In a later analysis, several top co-occurrence clusters were reported to appear linked to parvovirus B19, influenza, CMV and Epstein-Barr virus. For the cohort, immune exposure information was limited to CMV serostatus. Because the 87-base-pair reads could not distinguish some IMGT-functional V segments, including TRBV6-2 and TRBV6-3, those segments were excluded. Most TCR sequences were observed very rarely across donors, whereas some public TCRs were present in many individuals. In vitro tests confirmed that three of the cytomegalovirus-associated TCR beta chains recognize cytomegalovirus antigens. The cohort was sequenced for TCR beta chains only, and without alpha or paired-chain data the features that could be detected were limited. Linkage disequilibrium might explain the correlated functional status among segregating V segments, but an unknown experimental factor could not be ruled out. According to the authors, the approach could potentially be generalized to other disease states and immunological phenotypes. HLA typing was unavailable for some donors at each locus, so association tests used only the typed subset. In a later analysis, HLA-associated TCR beta chains showed more clonal expansion and lower generation probabilities than non-associated chains that were equally common. A cluster of highly shared sequence variants was judged likely to represent a technical artifact of the sequencing pipeline. The study gave a list of some 150 TCR beta chains associated with cytomegalovirus. Presence/absence analyses assumed roughly uniform sequencing depth across donors, an assumption that may not hold. A later analysis found that most CMV-associated TCR beta chains appeared HLA-restricted, with HLA associations seemingly driven largely by CMV exposure. About 17 rarely observed V segments, including chromosome 9 orphons, were excluded from the earlier analysis of about 500 of the donors because counts were too low. According to a later analysis, TCR association rates differed among HLA loci, with DRB1 alleles showing the most associated TCRs and HLA-C alleles showing the fewest. A later genetic analysis associated a missense DCLRE1C variant with V-gene and J-gene trimming of TCR beta chains, and an independent cohort replicated the association. A further reported finding was that TCR beta sequences accurately predicted the HLA-A and HLA-B alleles for most subjects in the first cohort. In an earlier analysis of under 600 of the donors, most TCR beta V segments were observed in productive rearrangements about 90% or about 30% of the time, broadly matching IMGT annotations. Strong co-occurrence of HLA alleles, especially DR and DQ, made assigning TCR associations to individual alleles difficult. A later analysis associated about 16,000 TCR beta sequences with specific HLA alleles at a false discovery rate of 0.05. The classifier was reported to diagnose cytomegalovirus status with high specificity and sensitivity in both the original cohort and the validation cohort.

Receptor libraries were prepared by the immunoSEQ multiplex PCR assay. The multiplex PCR relied on a mix of 60 forward primers for TCR Vbeta segments and 13 reverse primers for TCR Jbeta segments. The CDR3 region of rearranged TCR beta genes was amplified from genomic DNA with a multiplex PCR assay. The amplified TCR beta libraries were sequenced on the Illumina HiSeq System as 87-base-pair reads. The original methods were these. A later analysis counted approximately 84 million unique TCR beta chains across the roughly 700 repertoires, and some 12 million of these chains were shared by at least two donors. To remove PCR and sequencing errors, raw reads were error-corrected and collapsed into unique sequences using a nearest-neighbor algorithm that merged closely related sequences. CDR3 sequences were aligned to IMGT reference sequences to assign V, D and J gene segments. Each retained sequence needed at least a six-nucleotide match to both a V gene segment and a J gene segment. Rearrangements were called productive when the CDR3 lacked stop codons and stayed in frame with V and J; all others were non-productive. Following IMGT convention, CDR3 was defined as the stretch from the second conserved V-encoded cysteine to the conserved J-encoded phenylalanine. The earlier analysis of 500 to 600 of the donors excluded sequences that lacked an unambiguous match to a single V gene segment. In an earlier analysis of 500 to 750 of the donors, V segments were called functional above 56.7% productive rearrangements and were called segregating when the between-donor standard deviation exceeded 5%. To diagnose cytomegalovirus status from the catalog of TCR beta chain sequences, a statistical classification framework was built. V and J gene assignment, in a later analysis, came from comparing TCR nucleotide sequences with IMGT/GENE-DB human TR gene sequences. Using the TCRdist pipeline, a later analysis assigned CDR3 sequences along with most-parsimonious VDJ recombination scenarios. In a later analysis, each TCR beta chain was defined by its CDR3 amino acid sequence together with its V-gene family, and reads lacking a unique V-gene family were excluded. To address suspected cross-contamination and a sequencing artifact, a later analysis removed approximately 590 highly shared, low-generation-probability nucleotide sequences. A later analysis calculated a clonal expansion index for each public chain from normalized within-repertoire ranks of inferred template counts. In a later analysis, generation probabilities were computed with a VDJ recombination model fitted to out-of-frame rearrangements, and the resulting probabilities were checked against IGoR. A later analysis scored TCR-TCR, TCR-HLA and TCR-CMV co-occurrence with hypergeometric tests, applying a repertoire-size bias correction to TCR pairs. In a later analysis, false discovery rates were estimated by permuting HLA or CMV assignments 20 times. In a later analysis, co-occurring TCRs were grouped using DBSCAN, and TCRdist sequence similarity was added for clustering within HLA-allele-positive subsets. Repertoires with fewer than 30,000 or more than 120,000 public chains, plus five repertoires with anomalous nucleotide sharing, were excluded from co-occurrence clustering. TCRdb mirrors the immuneACCESS table, restricted to in-frame sequences. Some clones are absent from its copies; in checked studies, under half trace to an unresolved V gene, and the reason for the others is unknown. Clone size and the V and J calls come from that table; the DNA yielded D and trimming. This sample gives 150,000 or so clones in total; around 77% of them show up just once. Around 2.1% of the sample lies in the top ten.

The sequence is built from TRBV25-1 and TRBJ1-1; the D gene is perhaps TRBD1, on 6 matching bases. The sample taken for sequencing was PBMCs. The sequence was collected from a man aged 50 to 59 in good health and CMV-seropositive. The DNA reads TGTGCCAGCAGTGAAGCAGGGGCAGGTAAGGCTTTCTTT. This translates into CASSEAGAGKAFF.